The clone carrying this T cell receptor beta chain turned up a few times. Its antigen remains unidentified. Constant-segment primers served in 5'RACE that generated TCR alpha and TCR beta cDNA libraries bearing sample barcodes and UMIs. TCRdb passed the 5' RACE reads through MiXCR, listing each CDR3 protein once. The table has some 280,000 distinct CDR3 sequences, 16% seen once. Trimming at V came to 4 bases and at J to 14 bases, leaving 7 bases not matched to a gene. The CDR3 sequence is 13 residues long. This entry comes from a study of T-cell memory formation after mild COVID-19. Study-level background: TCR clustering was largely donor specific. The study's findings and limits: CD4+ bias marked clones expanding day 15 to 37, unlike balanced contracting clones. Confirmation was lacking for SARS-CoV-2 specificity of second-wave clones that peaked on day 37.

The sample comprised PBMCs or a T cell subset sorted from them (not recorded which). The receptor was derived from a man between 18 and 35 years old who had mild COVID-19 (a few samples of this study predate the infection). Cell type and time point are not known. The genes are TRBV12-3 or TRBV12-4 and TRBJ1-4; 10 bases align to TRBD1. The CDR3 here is CASSSRTGGILFF. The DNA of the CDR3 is TGTGCCAGCAGTTCCCGGACAGGGGGGATTCTGTTTTTT.